A selection of T cell receptor beta chains follows, all from one sample in a study of shared clonotypes between healthy human individuals. Sequencing used immunoSEQ multiplex PCR; TCRdb keeps in-frame clones, though not all of them. This sample has about 510,000 clones, with 60% to 80% found just once. Sequencing was carried out using PBMCs. All receptors come from a middle-aged woman in good health. Some clones in this sample may be carry-over from other donors' samples. Both conserved end residues are part of each CDR3. Each record gives: J gene, clone size, V gene, D gene, CDR3 protein, CDR3 DNA. A D gene is named only where the DNA matches it firmly. Clone size appears in some rows only: once, few, many, or a class for an expanded clone.

>TRBJ2-2|.|TRBV7-2|.
CASSLSVGGYSGELFF
TGTGCCAGCAGCTTATCAGTAGGGGGATATAGCGGGGAGCTGTTTTTT
>TRBJ2-1|.|TRBV6-1|TRBD2
CASSGASGTPFGGSYNEQFF
TGTGCCAGCAGTGGTGCGAGCGGGACCCCATTTGGGGGCTCCTACAATGAGCAGTTCTTC
>TRBJ2-7|.|TRBV5-4|TRBD2
CASSFRAGTYYEQYF
TGTGCCAGCAGCTTCCGAGCGGGGACCTACTACGAGCAGTACTTC
>TRBJ1-2|.|TRBV29-1|.
CSVDDRLPDNYGYTF
TGCAGCGTTGACGATCGGCTTCCCGACAACTATGGCTACACCTTC
>TRBJ2-7|.|TRBV2|.
CASGGDWEQYF
TGTGCCAGCGGTGGGGATTGGGAGCAGTACTTC
>TRBJ2-2|.|TRBV6-5|.
CASRYTGELFF
TGTGCCAGCAGATACACCGGGGAGCTGTTTTTT
>TRBJ2-7|.|TRBV5-6|TRBD1
CASSSRWTGAYEQYF
TGTGCCAGCAGCTCTCGGTGGACAGGGGCCTACGAGCAGTACTTC
>TRBJ1-1|few|TRBV6-5|.
CASRDRLNTEAFF
TGTGCCAGCAGGGACAGACTTAACACTGAAGCTTTCTTT
>TRBJ2-7|.|TRBV6-1|TRBD2
CASSEAGEWTSGRFEQYF
TGTGCCAGCAGTGAAGCAGGCGAGTGGACTAGCGGGAGGTTCGAGCAGTACTTC
>TRBJ2-2|.|TRBV4-1|.
CASSRIIGNTGELFF
TGCGCCAGCAGCCGAATCATAGGGAACACCGGGGAGCTGTTTTTT